Reported below is one T cell receptor beta chain. In the original workflow: The authors estimated nucleated cell counts from reference gene primer amplification. The repertoire was sequenced with immunoSEQ multiplex PCR; TCRdb's copy has only in-frame clones and lacks some. V and J calls and clone size come straight from that table; D and trimming were deduced from the DNA. The table has 110,000 or so clones, 81% seen once. The sample comes from a study of blood T cell repertoires in COVID-19. Study information: COVID-19 samples, acute and convalescent, were from the United States, Italy and Spain. From T cells, B-cell-depleted T cells, or PBMCs came the material, which was cDNA or gDNA.

Germline V gene data show CDR1 as MDHEN and CDR2 as SYDVKM. The CDR3 length is 15 residues. The V and J ends lost 5 bases and 4 bases, in that order; junction bases with no gene match: 8. The sequencing sample was made of peripheral blood. The TCR originated in a man aged 50-59 years with acute or convalescent COVID-19. The J gene is TRBJ1-2, the V gene TRBV28, with 9 bases identical to TRBD1. Written as DNA, the CDR3 is TGTGCCAGCAGTGTTCAAACAGGGGGCGGCTATGGCTACACCTTC. It specifies CASSVQTGGGYGYTF.